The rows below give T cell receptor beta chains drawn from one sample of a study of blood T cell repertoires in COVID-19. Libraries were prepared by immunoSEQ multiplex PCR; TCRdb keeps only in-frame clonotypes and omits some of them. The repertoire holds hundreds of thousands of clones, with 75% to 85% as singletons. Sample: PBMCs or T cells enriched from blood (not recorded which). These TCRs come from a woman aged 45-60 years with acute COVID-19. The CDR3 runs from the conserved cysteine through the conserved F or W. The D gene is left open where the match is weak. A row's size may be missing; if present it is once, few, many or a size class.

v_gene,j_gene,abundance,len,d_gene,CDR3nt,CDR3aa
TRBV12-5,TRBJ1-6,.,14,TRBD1,TGTGCTAGTGGTTTGCAGGGGGTGGGTTCACCCCTCCACTTT,CASGLQGVGSPLHF
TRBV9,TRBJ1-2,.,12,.,TGTGCCAGCCTCGGGTCCACCGCCGGCTACACCTTC,CASLGSTAGYTF
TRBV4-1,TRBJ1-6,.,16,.,TGCGCCAGCAGCCTCCCGCTTAGCTCCTATAATTCACCCCTCCACTTT,CASSLPLSSYNSPLHF
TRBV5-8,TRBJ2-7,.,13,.,TGTGCCAGCAGTCTTGGGGGGACTTCCGAGCAGTACTTC,CASSLGGTSEQYF
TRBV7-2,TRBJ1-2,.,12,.,TGTGCCAGCAGCTCCGACAAGTTCGGCTACACCTTC,CASSSDKFGYTF
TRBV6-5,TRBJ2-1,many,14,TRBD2,TGTGCCAGCAGCCTAGCGGGGGTTCGCAATGAGCAGTTCTTC,CASSLAGVRNEQFF
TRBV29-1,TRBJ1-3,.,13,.,TGCAGCGTTGAGAGGGTCTCTGGAAACACCATATATTTT,CSVERVSGNTIYF
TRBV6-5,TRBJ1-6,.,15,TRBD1,TGTGCCAGCAGGACGGGACAGGACTATAATTCACCCCTCCACTTT,CASRTGQDYNSPLHF
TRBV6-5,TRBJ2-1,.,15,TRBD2,TGTGCCAGCAGTTCTATAGCGGGGGGGCGTAATGAGCAGTTCTTC,CASSSIAGGRNEQFF
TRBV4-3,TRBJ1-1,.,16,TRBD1,TGCGCCAGCAGCCAAGATTGGACTACAGGGGTTACTGAAGCTTTCTTT,CASSQDWTTGVTEAFF
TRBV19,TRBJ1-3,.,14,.,TGTGCCAGTGGAACAGGGAGCTCTGGAAACACCATATATTTT,CASGTGSSGNTIYF
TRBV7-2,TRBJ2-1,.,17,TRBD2,TGTGCCAGCAGCTTAGCGGGGAGCGGGGGGATATACAATGAGCAGTTCTTC,CASSLAGSGGIYNEQFF
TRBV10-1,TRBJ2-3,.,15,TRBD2,TGCGCCAGCAATGGCTCGGGGAGGGAATTGGATACGCAGTATTTT,CASNGSGRELDTQYF
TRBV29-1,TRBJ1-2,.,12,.,TGCAGCGTTGAAGCCGCTAACTATGGCTACACCTTC,CSVEAANYGYTF
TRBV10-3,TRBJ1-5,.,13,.,TGTGCCATCGGTGCAGGGTTAAATCAGCCCCAGCATTTT,CAIGAGLNQPQHF
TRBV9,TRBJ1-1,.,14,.,TGTGCCAGCAGCGTAGATGGCAGGGGCACTGAAGCTTTCTTT,CASSVDGRGTEAFF
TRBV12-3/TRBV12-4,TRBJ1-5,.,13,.,TGTGCCAGCAGTTTAGCAAACAATCAACCCCAGCATTTT,CASSLANNQPQHF
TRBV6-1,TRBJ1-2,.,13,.,TGTGCCAGCAGTGAAGACAGAAACTATGGCTACACCTTC,CASSEDRNYGYTF
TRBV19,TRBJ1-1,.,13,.,TGTGCCAGTAGTATGTCGGGGTACACTGAAGCTTTCTTT,CASSMSGYTEAFF
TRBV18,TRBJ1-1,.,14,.,TGTGCCAGCTCACCTGACAGAGTGAACACTGAAGCTTTCTTT,CASSPDRVNTEAFF
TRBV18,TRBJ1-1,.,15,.,TGTGCCAGCTCACTTCGGCAGGGTATCAACACTGAAGCTTTCTTT,CASSLRQGINTEAFF
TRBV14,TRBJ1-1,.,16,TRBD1,TGTGCCAGCAGCCGGACAGGGAACGCTATGAACACTGAAGCTTTCTTT,CASSRTGNAMNTEAFF
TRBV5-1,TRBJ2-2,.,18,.,TGCGCCAGCAGCTTGGCCCCCGTACAACCTCTTAACACCGGGGAGCTGTTTTTT,CASSLAPVQPLNTGELFF
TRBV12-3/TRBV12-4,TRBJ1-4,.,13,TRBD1,TGTGCCAGCGGGATACAGGGGGGGGAAAAACTGTTTTTT,CASGIQGGEKLFF
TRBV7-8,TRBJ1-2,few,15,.,TGTGCCAGCAGCTACCGGCCGGGAACTAACTATGGCTACACCTTC,CASSYRPGTNYGYTF
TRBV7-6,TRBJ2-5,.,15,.,TGTGCCAGCAGCTTAGTGGTAGGGGTCCAAGAGACCCAGTACTTC,CASSLVVGVQETQYF
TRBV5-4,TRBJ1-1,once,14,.,TGTGCCAGCAGCTTGTTAGCGCCGGACACTGAAGCTTTCTTT,CASSLLAPDTEAFF
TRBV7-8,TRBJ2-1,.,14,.,TGTGCCAGCAGCTTAGGGCAGGGTATCAATGAGCAGTTCTTC,CASSLGQGINEQFF
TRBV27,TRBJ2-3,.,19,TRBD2,TGTGCCAGCAGTTTATCTCCTAGCGGGGGGGCCCAGGGCACAGATACGCAGTATTTT,CASSLSPSGGAQGTDTQYF
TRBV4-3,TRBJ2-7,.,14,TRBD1,TGCGCCAGCAGCCAAGATGACAGGGGGTTTGAGCAGTACTTC,CASSQDDRGFEQYF
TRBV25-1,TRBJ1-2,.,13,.,TGTGCCAGCAGCCACAGGGTGGATTATGGCTACACCTTC,CASSHRVDYGYTF
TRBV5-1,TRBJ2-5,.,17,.,TGCGCCAGCAGCGCGGCAGTGTTGGGAGGAGTCCAAGAGACCCAGTACTTC,CASSAAVLGGVQETQYF
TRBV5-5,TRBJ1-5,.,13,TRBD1,TGTGCCAGCAGCACAGGGGGCAATCAGCCCCAGCATTTT,CASSTGGNQPQHF
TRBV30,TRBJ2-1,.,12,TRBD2,TGTGCCTGGAAAGCGGGGGGATACGAGCAGTTCTTC,CAWKAGGYEQFF
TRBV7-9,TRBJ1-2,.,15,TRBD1,TGTGCCAGCAGCCCCTCCCCGGGACAGGGCTATGGCTACACCTTC,CASSPSPGQGYGYTF
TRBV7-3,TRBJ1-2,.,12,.,TGTGCCAGCAGCTTAAATGGGGGGAACTACACCTTC,CASSLNGGNYTF
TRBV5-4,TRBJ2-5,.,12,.,TGTGCCAGCAGCTTGGACGGGGTCCGTTCCGACTTC,CASSLDGVRSDF